Described below is a single T cell receptor (beta chain) sequence and its context. TCRdb re-analysed the RT-PCR reads in MiXCR, keeping a single row per CDR3 protein. The sample includes roughly 940,000 distinct CDR3 sequences, roughly 18% of them seen just once. The source of the sample is a study of patients and donors after allogeneic stem cell transplantation. CDR3 length: 13 residues. V was trimmed by 3 bases and J by 1 base, leaving 9 bases between them. Per the germline V gene, CDR1 is SQVTM and CDR2 is ANQGSEA. This clonotype was obtained from a human donor who was either an allogeneic HSCT recipient or a stem cell or donor lymphocyte infusion donor (not recorded which). It is not recorded whose cells these are; they may come from a transplant donor. The chain recombines TRBV29-1 with TRBJ1-1, with D unclear. Material for sequencing was blood, either unsorted or a sorted T cell fraction (not recorded which). The CDR3 spells CSVDKGRNTEAFF. The CDR3 DNA reads as TGCAGCGTTGATAAGGGCAGGAACACTGAAGCTTTCTTT.